The 23 T cell receptor beta chains below come from one sample, sequenced in a study of shared clonotypes between healthy human individuals. Data came from immunoSEQ multiplex PCR; TCRdb stores just in-frame clones and leaves some out. This table holds roughly 300,000 clones, more than 60% found once. The specimen was memory CD4+ T cells sorted from blood. Specified subset: CD45RA-negative fraction. These receptors all come from a man in his thirties or forties in good health.

The chain links TRBV28 to TRBJ1-2, with a tentative D call TRBD1 (6 bases). In germline, CDR1 is MDHEN, CDR2 SYDVKM. This CDR3 comprises 15 residues. The ends were cut back, 6 bases at V and 5 bases at J, with 19 bases in the middle. The CDR3 is CASSPPRTETYGYTF. In DNA form, the CDR3 reads TGTGCCAGCAGCCCCCCACGGACAGAAACGTATGGCTACACCTTC.

Concerning this clone itself: Sequence at one end of the junction differs from germline and may be a read error. The V call is TRBV7-7, the J call TRBJ2-5; D is undetermined. The germline V gene encodes CDR1 SSHAT and CDR2 FNYEAQ (reference sequence). This CDR3 has 14 amino acids. The CDR3 protein is CASSQDSPGETQYF. The CDR3 DNA reads as TGTGCTAGCAGCCAAGACTCACCCGGGGAGACCCAGTACTTC.

The chain joins TRBV30 to TRBJ2-7; D not certain. This CDR3 is built from 12 residues. Deletions cut 0 bases from V and 3 bases from J, with 6 bases between. Germline lookup yields CDR1 GTSNPN and CDR2 SVGIG (reference sequence). This CDR3 is CAWSVFLYEQYF. The DNA for the CDR3 is TGTGCCTGGAGTGTATTTCTCTACGAGCAGTACTTC. The variable domain in full, with the rest retrieved from reference TRBV30 and TRBJ2-7, is SQTIHQWPATLVQPVGSPLSLECTVEGTSNPNLYWYRQAAGRGLQLLFYSVGIGQISSEVPQNLSASRPQDRQFILSSKKLLLSDSGFYLCAWSVFLYEQYFGPGTRLTVT.

The count of this clone is one. The chain couples TRBV5-6 to TRBJ1-1; D is unclear. V was trimmed by 5 bases and J by 4 bases, leaving 18 bases between them. Germline assignment: CDR1 SGHDT and CDR2 YYEEEE. The CDR3 has 15 residues. The CDR3 coding sequence is TGTGCCAGCAGGCTGCGGGAGTTCGTGGGCACTGAAGCTTTCTTT. Protein: CASRLREFVGTEAFF. The full variable domain, with the rest looked up from reference TRBV5-6 and TRBJ1-1, is DAGVTQSPTHLIKTRGQQVTLRCSPKSGHDTVSWYQQALGQGPQFIFQYYEEEERQRGNFPDRFSGHQFPNYSSELNVNALLLGDSALYLCASRLREFVGTEAFFGQGTRLTVV.

The chain is built from TRBV5-8 and TRBJ1-1; D unclear. There are 15 residues in the CDR3. Germline V lookup: CDR1 SGHTS, CDR2 YDEGEE. V shed 0 bases and J shed 0 bases, with 9 bases lying between them. As DNA, the CDR3 is TGTGCCAGCAGCTTGGGGGTACAGCTGAACACTGAAGCTTTCTTT. Protein: CASSLGVQLNTEAFF.

The rearrangement joins TRBV28 to TRBJ1-2, with 8 bases matching TRBD1. Germline CDR1 reads MDHEN; CDR2 reads SYDVKM. The V segment lost 8 bases and the J segment 4 bases; nucleotides outside the gene matches: 9. The CDR3 length is 14 residues. In DNA form, the CDR3 reads TGTGCCAGCGGAGGAGGACAGGGAATCTATGGCTACACCTTC. This translates into CASGGGQGIYGYTF.

V is TRBV9 and J is TRBJ1-3, with D possibly being TRBD1 (5 bases). The germline V gene encodes CDR1 SGDLS and CDR2 YYNGEE. The CDR3 has 15 residues. The V and J ends lost 0 bases and 2 bases respectively, with 9 bases between them. The CDR3 DNA reads TGTGCCAGCAGCGTAGCACGGGGCACTGGAAACACCATATATTTT. Its translation: CASSVARGTGNTIYF.

The V gene is TRBV5-1, the J gene TRBJ2-4, with D possibly matching TRBD2 (5 bases). Germline V gene sequence: CDR1 SGHRS, CDR2 YFSETQ. The CDR3 spans 15 residues. The V end was cut by 0 bases, the J end by 5 bases, with 12 bases between. The CDR3 DNA sequence: TGCGCCAGCAGCTTGGACGGGCGGGCAGAAAACATTCAGTACTTC. It encodes CASSLDGRAENIQYF.

The V call is TRBV29-1, the J call TRBJ2-1, with D possibly matching TRBD2 (5 bases). Per germline, CDR1 SQVTM and CDR2 ANQGSEA. V gave up 6 bases and J gave up 13 bases, with 19 bases separating them. The CDR3 has 12 residues. In nucleotides, the CDR3 is TGCAGCGTGGCCCGTCTTGCGGGTCATCAGTTCTTC. This sequence encodes CSVARLAGHQFF.

This chain links TRBV28 with TRBJ2-7; TRBD1 agrees at 9 bases. Germline V gene lookup returns CDR1 MDHEN and CDR2 SYDVKM. The ends lost 4 bases at V and 7 bases at J; junction bases unmatched: 8. This CDR3 has 14 residues. The CDR3 protein is CASSYAGTGREQYF. The CDR3 nucleotides are TGTGCCAGCAGTTATGCCGGGACAGGGCGGGAGCAGTACTTC.

This clone has more than one count but fewer than ten. This sequence joins TRBV11-3 and TRBJ2-1, with 10 bases fitting TRBD1. This CDR3 contains 15 residues. Trimming cost V 2 bases and J 8 bases; bases outside gene matches: 6. Per the germline V gene, CDR1 is SGHNT and CDR2 is YENEEA. CDR3 residues: CASSLMGQGFHEQFF. The CDR3, as DNA: TGTGCCAGCAGCTTAATGGGACAGGGGTTCCATGAGCAGTTCTTC.

This chain joins TRBV2 and TRBJ1-2; 8 nucleotides line up with TRBD1. Germline loops: CDR1 SNHLY, CDR2 FYNNEI. The CDR3 is 16 residues long. V trimming: 3 bases; J trimming: 0 bases; junction bases outside the gene matches: 6. The CDR3: CASSDRDRRANYGYTF. CDR3 DNA: TGTGCCAGCAGTGATCGGGACAGGAGAGCTAACTATGGCTACACCTTC.

CDR3 sequence (DNA): TGTGCCAGTCAGCCGACAGGAAACTCCTACGAGCAGTACTTC. It encodes CASQPTGNSYEQYF. The rearrangement uses TRBV28 and TRBJ2-7; the D gene is possibly TRBD1 (6 bases). V shed 9 bases and J shed 0 bases, with 15 bases lying between them. This CDR3 is built from 14 residues. The germline CDR1 and CDR2 sequences are MDHEN and SYDVKM.

The CDR3 bases are TGTGCCAGCAGCTTATGGGGGGAGGCGGCTTTCTTT. Protein sequence: CASSLWGEAAFF. The chain couples TRBV7-2 to TRBJ1-1, with D maybe TRBD1 (5 bases). The V end was cut by 2 bases, the J end by 11 bases, with 12 bases between. The CDR3 totals 12 residues. Germline V gives CDR1 SGHTA, CDR2 FQGNSA.

The chain couples TRBV13 to TRBJ2-1, with D maybe TRBD1 (6 bases). The germline CDR1 and CDR2 sequences are PRHDT and FYEKMQ (reference sequence). Trimming stripped 4 bases from V and 9 bases from J, with 16 bases between. This CDR3 spans 14 amino acids. CDR3 region: CASSSGPQGGEQFF. The CDR3 nucleotides read TGTGCCAGCAGCTCGGGACCTCAAGGGGGTGAGCAGTTCTTC.

This clone has a count of ten or more. This chain joins TRBV6-6 and TRBJ2-1, with D maybe TRBD1 (6 bases). Deletions cut 8 bases from V and 0 bases from J, with 14 bases between. This CDR3 region has 15 residues. CDR1 and CDR2 from the germline V gene are MNHNY and SVGAGI (reference sequence). CDR3 coding DNA: TGTGCCAGCTCGCGAGGGGGAACCTCCTACAATGAGCAGTTCTTC. As protein: CASSRGGTSYNEQFF.

This clone was picked up a small number of times. The chain uses TRBV5-6 and TRBJ1-5; 11 bases align to TRBD1. The CDR3 has 17 residues. The germline V gene has CDR1 SGHDT and CDR2 YYEEEE. The V and J ends lost 3 bases and 4 bases, in that order; junction bases with no gene match: 9. In DNA form, the CDR3 reads TGTGCCAGCAGCTACTACGCCCGGGACAGGGGGAATCAGCCCCAGCATTTT. Translation gives CASSYYARDRGNQPQHF.

The chain combines TRBV11-1 with TRBJ1-4; D unresolved. The CDR3 length is 14 residues. Germline lookup yields CDR1 SGHAT and CDR2 FQDESV (reference sequence). V dropped 2 bases and J dropped 4 bases, with 8 bases sitting between them. CDR3 nucleotide sequence: TGTGCCAGCAGCTTATCCGGTTATAATGAAAAACTGTTTTTT. Protein product: CASSLSGYNEKLFF.

The chain links TRBV2 to TRBJ2-7; D perhaps matches TRBD1 (5 bases). V lost 6 bases and J 5 bases, leaving 11 bases between the germline ends. Germline CDR1 is SNHLY and CDR2 is FYNNEI. The CDR3 loop spans 12 amino acids. CDR3 sequence reads: CASSADRHEQYF. The CDR3 DNA follows: TGTGCCAGCAGCGCCGACAGACACGAGCAGTACTTC.

The genes are TRBV5-6 and TRBJ1-2; a weak D match, TRBD1 (5 bases). The CDR3 covers 14 residues. V was trimmed by 1 base and J by 4 bases, leaving 11 bases between them. Germline V CDR1 and CDR2: SGHDT, YYEEEE. DNA of the CDR3: TGTGCCAGCAGCTTGCTCTACGGGGGCTATGGCTACACCTTC. Translated: CASSLLYGGYGYTF.

The rearrangement uses TRBV4-3 and TRBJ1-2; TRBD1 matches at 7 bases. This CDR3 has 13 residues. J lost 6 bases, V lost 4 bases, and 5 bases had no gene match. Germline V lookup: CDR1 LGHNA, CDR2 YSLEER. The CDR3 sequence: CASSRNRGNGYTF. As DNA, the CDR3 is TGCGCCAGCAGCCGGAACAGGGGCAATGGCTACACCTTC.

This chain uses TRBV27 with TRBJ2-7; 13 nucleotides agree with TRBD2. This CDR3 comprises 16 residues. J gave up 5 bases and V 0 bases, and 4 bases lay outside the gene matches. CDR1 is MNHEY and CDR2 is SMNVEV in the germline V gene (reference sequence). The CDR3 reads CASSLSTSGRKNEQYF. The DNA of the CDR3 is TGTGCCAGCAGTTTATCGACTAGCGGGAGGAAGAACGAGCAGTACTTC.

The CDR3 reads CASSLPLEYQETQYF. The CDR3 DNA is TGTGCCAGCAGCTTACCATTGGAGTACCAAGAGACCCAGTACTTC. The chain carries TRBV11-2 and TRBJ2-5; D is ambiguous. V was trimmed by 2 bases and J by 0 bases, leaving 10 bases between them. The CDR3 runs to 15 residues. CDR1 is SGHAT and CDR2 is FQNNGV in the germline V gene.